These 10 T cell receptor beta chains originate from one sample sequenced in a study of persistence of HIV-infected CD4 T cells. Cells were stimulated with overlapping HIV-1 Gag 15-mer peptides. Sorting of responding CD4+ T cells relied on upregulated CD40 ligand together with CD69. These receptors lack a known antigen. Sequencing used immunoSEQ version 4 in survey mode. Profiling relied on immunoSEQ multiplex PCR, and the TCRdb table lists in-frame clones only, not all of them. The table includes tens of thousands of clones, roughly 70% detected once. The source was CD4+ T cells sorted from PBMCs after approximately 19-hour stimulation, collected from a patient who received antiretroviral therapy. These receptors were collected from an adult man with HIV who was CMV-seropositive.

The chain uses TRBV5-1 and TRBJ2-1; D is possibly TRBD2 (6 bases). V lost 4 bases to trimming and J lost 3 bases, with 11 bases between them. Germline CDR1 SGHRS, CDR2 YFSETQ. This CDR3 has 14 residues. The CDR3 DNA is TGCGCCAGCAGCCCCGGGACTGACTACAATGAGCAGTTCTTC. Residues: CASSPGTDYNEQFF.

The rearrangement uses TRBV6-6 and TRBJ1-6, with no clear D. Trimming cost V 2 bases and J 5 bases, with 7 bases left between them. The CDR3 sequence is 14 residues long. CDR1 and CDR2 (germline): MNHNY, SVGAGI (reference sequence). This CDR3 is CASSYDQNNSPLHF. CDR3 nucleotide sequence: TGTGCCAGCAGTTACGATCAAAATAATTCACCCCTCCACTTT.

The chain is built from TRBV19 and TRBJ2-3, with 7 bases matching TRBD1. This CDR3 has 15 amino acids. From germline, CDR1 is LNHDA and CDR2 SQIVND (reference sequence). V gave up 3 bases and J gave up 6 bases; unmatched junction bases: 9. The DNA of the CDR3 is TGTGCCAGTAGTATCAAGGGGGCCCGCGGGGATACGCAGTATTTT. Translating it yields CASSIKGARGDTQYF.

V is TRBV7-3 and J is TRBJ2-1; possibly TRBD1 for D (7 bases). Germline CDR1 and CDR2: SGHTA and FQGTGA. The CDR3 loop spans 18 amino acids. Trimming cost V 4 bases and J 6 bases, with 25 bases left between them. This chain's CDR3 is CASSSIPPRQGLSNEQFF. The CDR3 nucleotides read TGTGCCAGCAGCTCCATACCCCCGAGACAGGGACTGTCCAATGAGCAGTTCTTC.

The chain recombines TRBV9 with TRBJ2-1; 9 positions match TRBD2. The CDR3 runs 16 residues. Trimming at V came to 0 bases and at J to 2 bases, leaving 3 bases not matched to a gene. Per germline, CDR1 SGDLS and CDR2 YYNGEE. CDR3: CASSVVIAGAYNEQFF. CDR3 DNA sequence: TGTGCCAGCAGCGTAGTGATAGCGGGGGCCTACAATGAGCAGTTCTTC.

A few counts support this clone. The V call is TRBV7-3, the J call TRBJ2-7, with 7 positions matching TRBD1. CDR3 size: 15 residues. The trim removed 5 bases at V and 1 base at J, leaving 8 bases unmatched. Germline lookup yields CDR1 SGHTA and CDR2 FQGTGA. Here the CDR3 reads CASSKQPGQSYEQYF. In nucleotides, the CDR3 is TGTGCCAGCAGCAAACAACCGGGACAGTCCTACGAGCAGTACTTC.

The V gene is TRBV6-5, the J gene TRBJ1-2; tentatively, D is TRBD1 (6 bases). Trimming pared 6 bases from V and 7 bases from J, leaving 12 bases between. The V gene's germline CDR1 is MNHEY and CDR2 SVGAGI. The CDR3 covers 12 residues. This CDR3 reads CASRVGGVGYTF. In DNA, the CDR3 is TGTGCCAGCAGGGTGGGGGGCGTTGGCTACACCTTC.

The chain joins TRBV2 to TRBJ2-6; D is perhaps TRBD2 (7 bases). V gave up 6 bases and J gave up 0 bases, with 15 bases separating them. CDR3 length: 17 amino acids. Looked up from germline, CDR1 is SNHLY and CDR2 is FYNNEI. CDR3 protein: CASRYGGARSGANVLTF. Here the CDR3 DNA reads TGTGCCAGCAGATATGGGGGGGCCCGCTCTGGGGCCAACGTCCTGACTTTC.

The chain joins TRBV5-1 to TRBJ2-5; D is undetermined. Trimming removed 4 bases at V and 5 bases at J, with 12 bases between. Germline loops: CDR1 SGHRS, CDR2 YFSETQ. The CDR3 covers 13 residues. In nucleotides, the CDR3 is TGCGCCAGCAGCGCCTCCTTCCAGGAGACCCAGTACTTC. Translation gives CASSASFQETQYF.

The chain combines TRBV2 with TRBJ2-2, with TRBD1 matching 11 bases. The V segment lost 6 bases and the J segment 6 bases; nucleotides outside the gene matches: 0. The CDR3 runs to 13 residues. Germline V gives CDR1 SNHLY, CDR2 FYNNEI. The CDR3 spells CASRGQGAGELFF. The CDR3 bases are TGTGCCAGCAGGGGACAGGGGGCCGGGGAGCTGTTTTTT.